These T cell receptor beta chains were read from a single sample in a study of cytomegalovirus exposure and HLA in healthy donors. Libraries were prepared by immunoSEQ multiplex PCR; TCRdb keeps only in-frame clonotypes and omits some of them. The sample lists about 130,000 clones, 77% occurring once. Sequencing was carried out using PBMCs. These receptors came from a male donor in good health and CMV-seropositive. Both conserved end residues are part of each CDR3. D genes are given only for firm matches. The listing skips clone size in some rows; elsewhere it reads once, few, many or a size class.

>TRBV14|TRBJ2-7|-|TRBD2
CASSEMLSGKSEQYF
TGTGCCAGCAGCGAAATGCTAAGCGGGAAAAGTGAGCAGTACTTC
>TRBV20-1|TRBJ2-5|-|-
CSAVQETQYF
TGCAGCGCGGTGCAAGAGACCCAGTACTTC
>TRBV6-4|TRBJ2-3|-|TRBD1
CASSETGTGGDTQYF
TGTGCCAGCAGTGAGACCGGGACAGGGGGAGATACGCAGTATTTT
>TRBV19|TRBJ1-1|-|-
CASGEGRLNTEAFF
TGTGCTAGCGGGGAGGGAAGGTTGAACACTGAAGCTTTCTTT
>TRBV6-1|TRBJ1-3|medium-sized|-
CASSEITESSGNTIYF
TGTGCCAGCAGTGAAATAACAGAGTCCTCTGGAAACACCATATATTTT
>TRBV4-1|TRBJ2-5|few|TRBD2
CASSQTLAGGWETQYF
TGCGCCAGCAGCCAGACCCTAGCGGGGGGCTGGGAGACCCAGTACTTC
>TRBV6-6|TRBJ1-1|-|-
CASQQIMNTEAFF
TGTGCCAGCCAACAGATTATGAACACTGAAGCTTTCTTT
>TRBV6-4|TRBJ2-1|-|-
CASSVRLVDNEQFF
TGTGCCAGCAGTGTAAGACTAGTCGACAATGAGCAGTTCTTC
>TRBV5-6|TRBJ2-7|-|-
CASSLALLAASYEQYF
TGTGCCAGCAGCTTGGCTCTACTAGCAGCCTCGTACGAGCAGTACTTC
>TRBV14|TRBJ2-7|-|TRBD1
CASSQGGQALREQYF
TGTGCCAGCAGCCAAGGGGGACAGGCCCTACGCGAGCAGTACTTC
>TRBV21-1|TRBJ2-2|-|-
CASSKELRGRDRTSRDTGELFF
TGTGCCAGCAGCAAAGAGTTGAGGGGCCGGGACAGGACCTCGCGGGACACCGGGGAGCTGTTTTTT
>TRBV5-6|TRBJ1-6|-|-
CASSFPRIWSYNSPLHF
TGTGCCAGCAGCTTCCCCAGGATTTGGTCCTATAATTCACCCCTCCACTTT
>TRBV7-9|TRBJ1-2|-|TRBD1
CASSRGQGAYGYTF
TGTGCCAGCAGCCGGGGGCAGGGGGCGTATGGCTACACCTTC
>TRBV19|TRBJ2-2|-|-
CASSMGPGWDGGELFF
TGTGCCAGTAGTATGGGTCCAGGGTGGGATGGCGGGGAGCTGTTTTTT
>TRBV4-2|TRBJ2-1|-|TRBD2
CASSQVTLAGGNEQFF
TGTGCCAGCAGCCAAGTGACCCTAGCGGGAGGGAATGAGCAGTTCTTC
>TRBV5-4|TRBJ1-2|-|TRBD1
CASSVWDRGSYGYTF
TGTGCCAGCAGCGTCTGGGACAGGGGGTCCTATGGCTACACCTTC
>TRBV7-8|TRBJ2-3|-|TRBD2
CASRSTSGSSLRYF
TGTGCCAGCAGGTCGACTAGCGGGAGTTCGTTGCGGTATTTT
>TRBV6-6|TRBJ1-1|-|TRBD1
CASSYSGAGGAFF
TGTGCCAGCAGTTACTCGGGGGCAGGGGGGGCTTTCTTT
>TRBV2|TRBJ1-6|once|-
CASSDLSPLHF
TGTGCCAGCAGTGACCTCTCACCCCTCCACTTT
>TRBV5-6|TRBJ2-1|-|TRBD1
CASSFKDRDEQFF
TGTGCCAGCAGCTTTAAAGACAGGGATGAGCAGTTCTTC
>TRBV5-1|TRBJ2-1|-|-
CASSWALSSYNEQFF
TGCGCCAGCAGCTGGGCCCTAAGCTCCTACAATGAGCAGTTCTTC
>TRBV4-2|TRBJ2-4|-|-
CASSQEFQIGNSQYF
TGTGCCAGCAGCCAAGAATTCCAGATCGGAAACAGTCAGTACTTC
>TRBV5-4|TRBJ2-3|-|TRBD2
CASSTGLAGVTDTQYF
TGTGCCAGCAGCACCGGACTAGCGGGGGTCACAGATACGCAGTATTTT
>TRBV6-5|TRBJ1-2|-|-
CASSEGYRGYGYTF
TGTGCCAGCAGTGAAGGGTATAGGGGCTATGGCTACACCTTC
>TRBV5-8|TRBJ2-7|-|TRBD2
CAINSGAGYEQYF
TGTGCCATCAATAGCGGGGCCGGCTACGAGCAGTACTTC
>TRBV6-6|TRBJ2-6|-|TRBD2
CASSYSGRAGANVLTF
TGTGCCAGCAGTTATAGCGGGAGGGCTGGGGCCAACGTCCTGACTTTC
>TRBV10-3|TRBJ2-7|-|-
CAITHTGINEQYF
TGTGCCATCACCCACACAGGGATCAACGAGCAGTACTTC